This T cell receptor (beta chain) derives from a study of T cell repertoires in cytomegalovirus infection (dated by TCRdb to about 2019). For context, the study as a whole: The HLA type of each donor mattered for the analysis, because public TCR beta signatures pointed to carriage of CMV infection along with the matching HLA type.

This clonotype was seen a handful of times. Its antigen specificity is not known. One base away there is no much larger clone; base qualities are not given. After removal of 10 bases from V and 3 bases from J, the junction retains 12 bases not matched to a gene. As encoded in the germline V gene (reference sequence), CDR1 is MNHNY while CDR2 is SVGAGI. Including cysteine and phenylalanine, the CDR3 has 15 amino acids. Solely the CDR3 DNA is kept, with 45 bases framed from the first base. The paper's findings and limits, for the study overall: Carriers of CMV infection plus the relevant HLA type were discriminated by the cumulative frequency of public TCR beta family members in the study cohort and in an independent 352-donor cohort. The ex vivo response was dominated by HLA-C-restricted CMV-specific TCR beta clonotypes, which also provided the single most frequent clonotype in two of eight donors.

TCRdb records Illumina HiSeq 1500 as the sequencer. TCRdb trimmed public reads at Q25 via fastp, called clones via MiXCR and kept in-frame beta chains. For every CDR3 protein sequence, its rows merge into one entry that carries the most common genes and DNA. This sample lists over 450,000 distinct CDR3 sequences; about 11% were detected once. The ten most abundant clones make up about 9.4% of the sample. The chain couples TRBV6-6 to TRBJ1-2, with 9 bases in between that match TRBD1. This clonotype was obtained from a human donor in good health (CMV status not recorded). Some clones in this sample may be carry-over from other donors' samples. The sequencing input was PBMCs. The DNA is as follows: TGTGCCACCAAACGGACAGGGGAGGGGGACTATGGCTACACCTTC. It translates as CATKRTGEGDYGYTF.